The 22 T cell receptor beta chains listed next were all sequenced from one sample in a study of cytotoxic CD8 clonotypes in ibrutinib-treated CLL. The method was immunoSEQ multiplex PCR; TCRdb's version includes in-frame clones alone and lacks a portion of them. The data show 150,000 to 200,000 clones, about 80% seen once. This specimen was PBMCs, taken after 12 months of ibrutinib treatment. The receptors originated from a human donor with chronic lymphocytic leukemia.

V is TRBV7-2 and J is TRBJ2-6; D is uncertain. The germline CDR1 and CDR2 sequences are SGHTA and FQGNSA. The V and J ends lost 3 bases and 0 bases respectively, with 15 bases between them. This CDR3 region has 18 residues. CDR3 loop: CASSFNLAWSSGANVLTF. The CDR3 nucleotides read TGTGCCAGCAGCTTCAACCTTGCATGGAGCTCTGGGGCCAACGTCCTGACTTTC. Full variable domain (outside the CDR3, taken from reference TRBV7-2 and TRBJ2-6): GAGVSQSPSNKVTEKGKDVELRCDPISGHTALYWYRQSLGQGLEFLIYFQGNSAPDKSGLPSDRFSAERTGGSVSTLTIQRTQQEDSAVYLCASSFNLAWSSGANVLTFGAGSRLTVL.

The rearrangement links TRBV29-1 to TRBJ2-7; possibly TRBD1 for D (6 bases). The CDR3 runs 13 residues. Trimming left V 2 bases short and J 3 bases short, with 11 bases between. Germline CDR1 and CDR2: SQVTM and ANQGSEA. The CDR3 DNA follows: TGCAGCGTTGAAATGCCAGGGGACTACGAGCAGTACTTC. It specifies CSVEMPGDYEQYF.

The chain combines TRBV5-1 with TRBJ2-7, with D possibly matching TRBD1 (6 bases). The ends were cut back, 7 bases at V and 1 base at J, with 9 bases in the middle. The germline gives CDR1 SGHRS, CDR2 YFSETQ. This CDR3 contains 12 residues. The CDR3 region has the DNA TGCGCCAGCGGCGGACAGTCCTACGAGCAGTACTTC. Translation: CASGGQSYEQYF. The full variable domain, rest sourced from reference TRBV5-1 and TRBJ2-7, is KAGVTQTPRYLIKTRGQQVTLSCSPISGHRSVSWYQQTPGQGLQFLFEYFSETQRNKGNFPGRFSGRQFSNSRSEMNVSTLELGDSALYLCASGGQSYEQYFGPGTRLTVT.

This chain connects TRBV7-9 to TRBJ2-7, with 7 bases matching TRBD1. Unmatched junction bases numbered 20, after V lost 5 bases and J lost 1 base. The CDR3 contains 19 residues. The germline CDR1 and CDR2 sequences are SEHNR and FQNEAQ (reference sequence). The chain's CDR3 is CASSPPLSIGQGVSYEQYF. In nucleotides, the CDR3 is TGTGCCAGCAGCCCACCACTATCGATAGGGCAGGGGGTGTCCTACGAGCAGTACTTC.

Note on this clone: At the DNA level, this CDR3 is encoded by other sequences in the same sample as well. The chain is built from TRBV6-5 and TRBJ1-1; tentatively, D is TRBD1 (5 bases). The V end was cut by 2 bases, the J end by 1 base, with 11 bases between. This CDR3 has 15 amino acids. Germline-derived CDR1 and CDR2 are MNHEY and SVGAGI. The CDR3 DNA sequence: TGTGCCAGCAGTTACGCTGGGGCAGGGAACACTGAAGCTTTCTTT. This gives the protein CASSYAGAGNTEAFF.

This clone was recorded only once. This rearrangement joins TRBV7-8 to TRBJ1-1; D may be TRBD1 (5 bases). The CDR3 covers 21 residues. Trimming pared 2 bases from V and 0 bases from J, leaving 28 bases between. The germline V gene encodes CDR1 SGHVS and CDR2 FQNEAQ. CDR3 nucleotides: TGTGCCAGCAGCTTACTCAGGGCTGCGCGAGCTAACCCAACGATGAACACTGAAGCTTTCTTT. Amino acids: CASSLLRAARANPTMNTEAFF.

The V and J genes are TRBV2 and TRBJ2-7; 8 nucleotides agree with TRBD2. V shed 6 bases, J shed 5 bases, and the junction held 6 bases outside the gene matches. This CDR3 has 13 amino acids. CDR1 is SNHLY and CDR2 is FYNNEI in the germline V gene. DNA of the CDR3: TGTGCCAGCAGCCCCGGGGGGGGGCACGAGCAGTACTTC. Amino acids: CASSPGGGHEQYF.

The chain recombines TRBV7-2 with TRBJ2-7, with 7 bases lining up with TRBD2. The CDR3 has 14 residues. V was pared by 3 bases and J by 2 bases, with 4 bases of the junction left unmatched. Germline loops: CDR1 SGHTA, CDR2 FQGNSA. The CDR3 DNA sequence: TGTGCCAGCAGCTTGGGGGGGAAAACCTACGAGCAGTACTTC. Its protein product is CASSLGGKTYEQYF.

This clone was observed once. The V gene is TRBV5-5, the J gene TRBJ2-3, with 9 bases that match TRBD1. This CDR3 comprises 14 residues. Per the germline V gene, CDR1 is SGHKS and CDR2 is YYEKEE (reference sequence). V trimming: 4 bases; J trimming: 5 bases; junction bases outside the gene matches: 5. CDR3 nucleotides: TGTGCCAGCAGCCTGGACAGGGGCGGAGATACGCAGTATTTT. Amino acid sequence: CASSLDRGGDTQYF.

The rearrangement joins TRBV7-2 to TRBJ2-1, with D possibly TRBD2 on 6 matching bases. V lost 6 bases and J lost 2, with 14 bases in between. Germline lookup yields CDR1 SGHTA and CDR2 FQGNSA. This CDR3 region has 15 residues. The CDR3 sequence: CASRAGGVAYNEQFF. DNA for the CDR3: TGTGCCAGCAGGGCGGGCGGGGTGGCCTACAATGAGCAGTTCTTC.

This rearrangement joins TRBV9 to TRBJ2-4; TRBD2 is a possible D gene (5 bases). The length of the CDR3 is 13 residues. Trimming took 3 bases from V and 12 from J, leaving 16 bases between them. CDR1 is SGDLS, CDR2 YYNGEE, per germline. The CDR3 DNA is TGTGCCAGCAGCGAGGAGGACGGAAACCGTCAGTACTTC. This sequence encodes CASSEEDGNRQYF. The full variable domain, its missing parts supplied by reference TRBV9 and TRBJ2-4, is DSGVTQTPKHLITATGQRVTLRCSPRSGDLSVYWYQQSLDQGLQFLIQYYNGEERAKGNILERFSAQQFPDLHSELNLSSLELGDSALYFCASSEEDGNRQYFGAGTRLSVL.

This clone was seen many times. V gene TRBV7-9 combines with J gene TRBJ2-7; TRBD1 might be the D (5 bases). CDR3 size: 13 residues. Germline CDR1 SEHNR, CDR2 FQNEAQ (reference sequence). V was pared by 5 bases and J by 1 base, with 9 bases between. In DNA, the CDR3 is TGTGCCAGCAGCACAGGACGGTCCTACGAGCAGTACTTC. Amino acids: CASSTGRSYEQYF. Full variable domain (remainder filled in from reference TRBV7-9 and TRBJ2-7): DTGVSQNPRHKITKRGQNVTFRCDPISEHNRLYWYRQTLGQGPEFLTYFQNEAQLEKSRLLSDRFSAERPKGSFSTLEIQRTEQGDSAMYLCASSTGRSYEQYFGPGTRLTVT.

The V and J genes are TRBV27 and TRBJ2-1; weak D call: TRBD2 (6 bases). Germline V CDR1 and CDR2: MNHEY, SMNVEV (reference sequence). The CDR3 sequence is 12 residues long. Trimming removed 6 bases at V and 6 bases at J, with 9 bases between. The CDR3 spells CASSLGGNEQFF. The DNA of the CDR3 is TGTGCCAGCAGCCTCGGGGGCAATGAGCAGTTCTTC.

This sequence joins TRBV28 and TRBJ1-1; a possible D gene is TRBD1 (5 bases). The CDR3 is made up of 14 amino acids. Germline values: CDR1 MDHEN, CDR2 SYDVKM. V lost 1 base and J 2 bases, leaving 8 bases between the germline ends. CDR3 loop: CASSLYRTNTEAFF. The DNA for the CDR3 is TGTGCCAGCAGTTTATACAGGACCAACACTGAAGCTTTCTTT.

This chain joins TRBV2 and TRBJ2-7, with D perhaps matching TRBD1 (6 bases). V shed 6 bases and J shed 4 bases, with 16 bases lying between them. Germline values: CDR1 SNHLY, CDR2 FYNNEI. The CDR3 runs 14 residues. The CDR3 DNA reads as TGTGCCAGCAGGGATCGGGACAATGGGTACGAGCAGTACTTC. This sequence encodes CASRDRDNGYEQYF.

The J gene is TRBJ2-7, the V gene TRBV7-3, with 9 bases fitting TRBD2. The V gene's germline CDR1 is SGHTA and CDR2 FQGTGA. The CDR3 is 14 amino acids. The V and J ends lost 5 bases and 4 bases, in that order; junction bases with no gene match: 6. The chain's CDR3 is CASSPGTSSYEQYF. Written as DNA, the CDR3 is TGTGCCAGCAGCCCCGGGACTAGCTCTTACGAGCAGTACTTC.

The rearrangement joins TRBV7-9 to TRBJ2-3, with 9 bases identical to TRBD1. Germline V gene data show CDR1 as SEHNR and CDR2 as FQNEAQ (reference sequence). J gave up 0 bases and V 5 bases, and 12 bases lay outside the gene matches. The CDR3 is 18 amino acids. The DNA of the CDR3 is TGTGCCAGCAGCCAACGGGACAGGGTGTATGTTAGCACAGATACGCAGTATTTT. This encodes CASSQRDRVYVSTDTQYF.

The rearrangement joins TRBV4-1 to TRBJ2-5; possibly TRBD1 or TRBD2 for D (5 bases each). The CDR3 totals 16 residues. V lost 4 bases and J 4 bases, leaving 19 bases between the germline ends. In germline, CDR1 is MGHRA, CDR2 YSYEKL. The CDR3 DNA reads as TGCGCCAGCAGCCTTGAGGAGGCAGGGTATGGAGAGACCCAGTACTTC. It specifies CASSLEEAGYGETQYF.

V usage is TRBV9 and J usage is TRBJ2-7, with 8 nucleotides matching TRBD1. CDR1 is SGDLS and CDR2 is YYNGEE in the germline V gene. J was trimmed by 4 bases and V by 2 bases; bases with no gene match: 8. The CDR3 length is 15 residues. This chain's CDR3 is CASSVATGEWYEQYF. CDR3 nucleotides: TGTGCCAGCAGCGTGGCGACAGGGGAGTGGTACGAGCAGTACTTC.

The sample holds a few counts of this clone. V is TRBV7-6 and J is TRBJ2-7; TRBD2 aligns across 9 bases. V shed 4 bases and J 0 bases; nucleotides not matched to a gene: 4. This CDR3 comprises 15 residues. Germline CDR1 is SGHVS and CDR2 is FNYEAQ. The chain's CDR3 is CASSSVAGDSYEQYF. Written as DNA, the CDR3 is TGTGCCAGCAGCTCAGTAGCGGGGGACTCCTACGAGCAGTACTTC.

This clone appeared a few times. The DNA for the CDR3 is TGTGCCTGGAGTGTACAGGAGGGGAGGACCTACGAGCAGTACTTC. It codes for CAWSVQEGRTYEQYF. The V and J genes are TRBV30 and TRBJ2-7, with a possible D match to TRBD2 (6 bases). The germline CDR1 and CDR2 sequences are GTSNPN and SVGIG (reference sequence). Trimming removed 0 bases at V and 2 bases at J, with 14 bases between. This CDR3 spans 15 amino acids.

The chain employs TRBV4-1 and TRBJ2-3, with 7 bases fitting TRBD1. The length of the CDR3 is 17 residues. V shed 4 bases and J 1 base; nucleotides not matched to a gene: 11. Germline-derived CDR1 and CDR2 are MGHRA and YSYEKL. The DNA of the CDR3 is TGCGCCAGCAGCCCTCAGGGGGAAGTGGGGGGCACAGATACGCAGTATTTT. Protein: CASSPQGEVGGTDTQYF.